The clone carrying this T cell receptor beta chain was picked up a small number of times. Its antigen remains unidentified. The data were obtained in a study of response to subunit inactivated influenza vaccine. One entry per CDR3 protein, called by TCRdb with MiXCR from the RT-PCR reads. The sample shows 600,000 to 850,000 distinct CDR3 sequences, around 15% of them seen only once. This CDR3 is 13 amino acids long. Trimming took 3 bases from V and 5 from J, leaving 10 bases between them. Overall study results and limits: Seasonal influenza vaccination, on each occasion, was suggested by the authors to recruit few new T cells.

The TCR was taken from a middle-aged man who received an inactivated influenza vaccine. Sequences were derived from PBMCs from blood, sampled less than 15 days before vaccination. The J gene is TRBJ2-5, the V gene TRBV12-3 or TRBV12-4; D not certain. This CDR3 reads CASSLLAAETQYF. In DNA form, the CDR3 reads TGTGCCAGCAGTTTGCTCGCGGCGGAGACCCAGTACTTC.